These 12 T cell receptor beta chains originate from one sample sequenced in a study of cytomegalovirus exposure and HLA in healthy donors. Libraries were prepared by immunoSEQ multiplex PCR; TCRdb keeps only in-frame clonotypes and omits some of them. Here the sample spans about 140,000 clones, around 85% being singletons. Sequenced input: PBMCs. The source of these receptors is a man between 18 and 29 years old in good health and CMV-seronegative.

The chain couples TRBV5-1 to TRBJ2-3, with TRBD2 matching 8 bases. The V segment lost 0 bases and the J segment 0 bases; nucleotides outside the gene matches: 3. Per the germline V gene, CDR1 is SGHRS and CDR2 is YFSETQ. This CDR3 contains 16 residues. For the CDR3, the DNA is TGCGCCAGCAGCTTGGTGGTAGCGGGGAGCACAGATACGCAGTATTTT. Its translation: CASSLVVAGSTDTQYF.

The chain carries TRBV18 and TRBJ2-2; no firm D call. Per germline, CDR1 KGHSH and CDR2 LQKENI. The CDR3 covers 19 residues. V lost 3 bases, J lost 0 bases, and 20 bases lay in between. The CDR3 sequence: CASSPPRKLEAANTGELFF. For the CDR3, the DNA is TGTGCCAGCTCACCCCCCCGGAAACTCGAGGCAGCGAACACCGGGGAGCTGTTTTTT.

V and J are TRBV4-1 and TRBJ2-4; D perhaps matches TRBD1 (6 bases). Germline CDR1 MGHRA, CDR2 YSYEKL. Trimming cost V 4 bases and J 2 bases, with 21 bases left between them. The CDR3 loop spans 18 amino acids. CDR3 nucleotides: TGCGCCAGCAGCCCGAGGGGCGAGGGTGGGACAACCAAAAACATTCAGTACTTC. This translates into CASSPRGEGGTTKNIQYF.

This clone was seen more than once but under ten times. Other DNA sequences from this sample encode an identical CDR3 as well. The chain links TRBV10-3 to TRBJ1-5; TRBD1 aligns across 9 bases. Germline values: CDR1 ENHRY, CDR2 SYGVKD. The length of the CDR3 is 15 residues. With V trimmed by 2 bases and J by 4 bases, 3 bases remained unmatched. CDR3: CAISERGQGNQPQHF. For the CDR3, the DNA is TGTGCCATCAGTGAGCGGGGACAGGGAAATCAGCCCCAGCATTTT.

The chain carries TRBV7-2 and TRBJ1-5; D might be TRBD1 (5 bases). Germline V lookup: CDR1 SGHTA, CDR2 FQGNSA. The CDR3 is 15 residues long. V lost 1 base to trimming and J lost 14 bases, with 21 bases between them. CDR3: CASSLGWEGPYLEHF. CDR3 coding DNA: TGTGCCAGCAGCTTAGGATGGGAGGGACCCTACCTAGAGCATTTT.

The gene calls are TRBV5-4 and TRBJ1-5; no clear D. Germline values: CDR1 SGHNT, CDR2 YYREEE (reference sequence). Trimming took 4 bases from V and 1 from J, leaving 9 bases between them. The CDR3 is 14 residues long. This CDR3 is CASSNGGSNQPQHF. In DNA, the CDR3 is TGTGCCAGCAGCAATGGCGGGAGCAATCAGCCCCAGCATTTT.

V is TRBV19 and J is TRBJ2-7, with D tentatively TRBD1 (5 bases). The CDR3 spans 15 residues. Germline assignment: CDR1 LNHDA and CDR2 SQIVND (reference sequence). The V end was cut by 10 bases, the J end by 0 bases, with 19 bases between. In DNA, the CDR3 is TGTGCCAACTTAGACAGAGGAGCTCCCTCCTACGAGCAGTACTTC. This gives the protein CANLDRGAPSYEQYF. The full variable domain, rest sourced from reference TRBV19 and TRBJ2-7, is DGGITQSPKYLFRKEGQNVTLSCEQNLNHDAMYWYRQDPGQGLRLIYYSQIVNDFQKGDIAEGYSVSREKKESFPLTVTSAQKNPTAFYLCANLDRGAPSYEQYFGPGTRLTVT.

This CDR3 reads CASRFRGIDAQYF. The CDR3 DNA reads TGTGCCAGCAGATTCCGAGGGATCGATGCGCAGTATTTT. The chain carries TRBV27 and TRBJ2-3; perhaps TRBD2 as D (5 bases). The CDR3 covers 13 residues. Between the trimmed V and J ends, which lost 6 bases and 10 bases, there was a span of 17 bases. Germline values: CDR1 MNHEY, CDR2 SMNVEV (reference sequence).

V is TRBV2 and J is TRBJ2-5, with 10 bases lining up with TRBD1. The CDR3 totals 14 residues. CDR1 and CDR2 from the germline V gene are SNHLY and FYNNEI. The trim removed 6 bases at V and 5 bases at J, leaving 6 bases unmatched. The CDR3 is CASSRDRGSETQYF. The CDR3 bases are TGTGCCAGCAGCCGGGACAGGGGATCCGAGACCCAGTACTTC.

This chain joins TRBV19 and TRBJ2-1, with TRBD2 matching 9 bases. The V and J ends lost 4 bases and 12 bases, in that order; junction bases with no gene match: 4. Germline lookup yields CDR1 LNHDA and CDR2 SQIVND (reference sequence). This CDR3 spans 12 amino acids. CDR3: CASSTGTSSQFF. CDR3 sequence (DNA): TGTGCCAGTAGTACCGGGACTAGCTCGCAGTTCTTC.

The chain links TRBV4-3 to TRBJ2-1; TRBD2 matches 13 bases. Germline V gene data show CDR1 as LGHNA and CDR2 as YSLEER. This CDR3 is 14 amino acids long. Germline trimming cut 4 bases from V and 8 bases from J; bases unmatched to any gene: 2. CDR3 bases: TGCGCCAGCAGCCGCACTAGCGGGAGGGATGAGCAGTTCTTC. The encoded protein is CASSRTSGRDEQFF.

The chain has TRBV6-6 and TRBJ1-5, with TRBD1 matching over 7 bases. The V gene end was trimmed by 5 bases and the J gene end by 2 bases; junction bases not matched to a gene: 9. Germline V CDR1 and CDR2: MNHNY, SVGAGI (reference sequence). This CDR3 region has 16 residues. The CDR3 loop is CASSGRQGGGNQPQHF. The CDR3 DNA reads TGTGCCAGCAGTGGGCGACAGGGCGGCGGCAATCAGCCCCAGCATTTT.